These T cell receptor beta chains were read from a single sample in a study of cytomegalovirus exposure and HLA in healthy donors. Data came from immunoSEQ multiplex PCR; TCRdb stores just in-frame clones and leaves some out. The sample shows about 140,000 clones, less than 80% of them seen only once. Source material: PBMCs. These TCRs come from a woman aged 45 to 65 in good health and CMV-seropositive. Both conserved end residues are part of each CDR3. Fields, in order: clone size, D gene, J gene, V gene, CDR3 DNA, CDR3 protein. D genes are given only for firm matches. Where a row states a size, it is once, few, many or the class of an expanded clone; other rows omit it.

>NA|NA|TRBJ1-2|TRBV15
TGTGCCACCAGCAGAGATGTCAGGGGAGCATCGGGCTACACCTTC
CATSRDVRGASGYTF
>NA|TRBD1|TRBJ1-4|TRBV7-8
TGTGCCAGCAGCTTAACTGACAGGGGTAATGAAAAACTGTTTTTT
CASSLTDRGNEKLFF
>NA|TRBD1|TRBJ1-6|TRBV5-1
TGCGCCAGCAGGGGCGGGACAGGGGAATCACCCCTCCACTTT
CASRGGTGESPLHF
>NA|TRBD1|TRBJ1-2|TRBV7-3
TGTGCCAGCAGCTTAAACGCGGGACAGGGATCTGGCTACACCTTC
CASSLNAGQGSGYTF
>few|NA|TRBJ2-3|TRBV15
TGTGCCACCAGCAGACGACAGACAGATACGCAGTATTTT
CATSRRQTDTQYF
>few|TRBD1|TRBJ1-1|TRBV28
TGTGCCAGCACCGCGCCAGCCAGGGGGAGTTTGACTGAAGCTTTCTTT
CASTAPARGSLTEAFF
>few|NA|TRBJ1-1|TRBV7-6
TGTGCCAGCAGCTTAGCGGAGGGAGGGGGGACTGAAGCTTTCTTT
CASSLAEGGGTEAFF
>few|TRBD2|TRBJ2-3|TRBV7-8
TGTGCCAGCAGCTTGCCTACGAGACTAGCGGGGGTGGTAAATACGCAGTATTTT
CASSLPTRLAGVVNTQYF
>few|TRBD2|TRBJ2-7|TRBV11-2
TGTGCCAGCAGCTCCTGGGGACTAGCGGGGACCTACGAGCAGTACTTC
CASSSWGLAGTYEQYF
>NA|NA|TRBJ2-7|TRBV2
TGTGCCAGCAGTCAAAGAAGAACAGTGTCCTACGAGCAGTACTTC
CASSQRRTVSYEQYF
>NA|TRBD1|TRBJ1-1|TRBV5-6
TGTGCCAGCAGCTTGGAGGGGGCGCGGTACACTGAAGCTTTCTTT
CASSLEGARYTEAFF
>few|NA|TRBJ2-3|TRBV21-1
TGTGCCAGCAACTCCCAAACGACTAGCGGGGAAGATACGCAGTATTTT
CASNSQTTSGEDTQYF
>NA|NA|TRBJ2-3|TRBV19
TGTGCCAGTACCCACTCACGGCGGGTAACAGATACGCAGTATTTT
CASTHSRRVTDTQYF
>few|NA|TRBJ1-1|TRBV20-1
TGCAGTGCTGTTCGCACTGAAGCTTTCTTT
CSAVRTEAFF
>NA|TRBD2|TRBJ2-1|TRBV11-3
TGTGCCAGCAGCTTATTCAGCGGGGGGAATGAGCAGTTCTTC
CASSLFSGGNEQFF
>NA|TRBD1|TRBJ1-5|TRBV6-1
TGTGCCAGCATCCCAAGACAGGGGGATTTTCCCCAGCATTTT
CASIPRQGDFPQHF
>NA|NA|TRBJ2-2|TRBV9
TGTGCCAGCAGCGTAGTCGCGTCCGGGGAGCTGTTTTTT
CASSVVASGELFF
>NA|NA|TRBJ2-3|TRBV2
TGTGCCAGCAGGACTGCTGGACACACAGATACGCAGTATTTT
CASRTAGHTDTQYF
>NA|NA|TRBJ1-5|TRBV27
TGTGCCAGCAGACTTGATCAGCCCCAGCATTTT
CASRLDQPQHF
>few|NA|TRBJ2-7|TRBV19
TGTGCCAGTAGTCGGGACGCCGGACCCGGGGGTTACGAGCAGTACTTC
CASSRDAGPGGYEQYF
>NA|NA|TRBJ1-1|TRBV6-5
TGTGCCAGCAGACCACGGGGTGACACTGAAGCTTTCTTT
CASRPRGDTEAFF
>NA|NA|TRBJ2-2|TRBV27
TGTGCCAGCAGGGGGACTCAGATGAACACCGGGGAGCTGTTTTTT
CASRGTQMNTGELFF
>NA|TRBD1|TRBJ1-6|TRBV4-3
TGCGCCAGCAGCATCGCGACAGGGAGCTCCTATAATTCACCCCTCCACTTT
CASSIATGSSYNSPLHF
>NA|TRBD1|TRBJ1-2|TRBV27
TGTGCCAGCAGTCTGGACAGGGGCTATGGCTACACCTTC
CASSLDRGYGYTF
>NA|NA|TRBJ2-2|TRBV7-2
TGTGCCAGCAGCTTAGATTACGTCGGCAGGGATGGCGGGGAGCTGTTTTTT
CASSLDYVGRDGGELFF
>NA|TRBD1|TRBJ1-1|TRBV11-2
TGTGCCAGCAGCACCCGGACAGGGGGGGGCACTGAAGCTTTCTTT
CASSTRTGGGTEAFF
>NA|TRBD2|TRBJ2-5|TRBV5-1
TGCGCCAGCAGCTTGGCCTCTAGCGGGGAGACCCAGTACTTC
CASSLASSGETQYF
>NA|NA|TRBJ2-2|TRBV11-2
TGTGCCAGCAGGAGGCGGGGTAGAGAAACCGGGGAGCTGTTTTTT
CASRRRGRETGELFF
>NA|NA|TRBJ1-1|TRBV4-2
TGTGCCAGCAGCCAAGCCACAGGGATGAACACTGAAGCTTTCTTT
CASSQATGMNTEAFF
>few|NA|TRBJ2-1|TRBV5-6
TGTGCCAGCAGCTTGGTGGTATCGGGGGGCCACAATGAGCAGTTCTTC
CASSLVVSGGHNEQFF
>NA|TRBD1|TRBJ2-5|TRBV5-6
TGTGCCAGCAGCTTGGGGACAGGGAGAGGTGCGGCCCAGTACTTC
CASSLGTGRGAAQYF
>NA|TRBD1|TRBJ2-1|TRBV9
TGTGCCAGCAGCCCTCAGGGACAGGGATACAATGAGCAGTTCTTC
CASSPQGQGYNEQFF
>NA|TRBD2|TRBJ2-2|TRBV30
TGTGCCTCCCCTACGACTAGCGGGGGGGCGGACACCGGGGAGCTGTTTTTT
CASPTTSGGADTGELFF
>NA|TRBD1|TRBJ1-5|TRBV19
TGTGCCAGTAGTACTCGGGGACCGGGACAGGGGTATGTCAATCAGCCCCAGCATTTT
CASSTRGPGQGYVNQPQHF
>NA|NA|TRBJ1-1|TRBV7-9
TGTGCCAGCAGCCCAACCAGGGCAACCAACACTGAAGCTTTCTTT
CASSPTRATNTEAFF
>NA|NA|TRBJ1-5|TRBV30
TGTGCCTGGAGTGACAGGAGCAATCAGCCCCAGCATTTT
CAWSDRSNQPQHF
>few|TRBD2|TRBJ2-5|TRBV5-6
TGTGCCAGCAGCTTCACTAGCGGGGGACAAGAGACCCAGTACTTC
CASSFTSGGQETQYF
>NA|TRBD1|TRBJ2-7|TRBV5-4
TGTGCCAGCAGCTTACGGACAGGTTACGAGCAGTACTTC
CASSLRTGYEQYF
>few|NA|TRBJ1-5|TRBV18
TGTGCCAGCTCCCAACTTCCGGGAGTTGATAGCAATCAGCCCCAGCATTTT
CASSQLPGVDSNQPQHF
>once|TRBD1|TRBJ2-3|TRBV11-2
TGTGCCAGCAGCTTAGGTGGGACAGGGGGGGATACGCAGTATTTT
CASSLGGTGGDTQYF
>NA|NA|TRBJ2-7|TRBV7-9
TGTGCCAGCAGCTTAGACATCGGGTCGTTCCAGTACTTC
CASSLDIGSFQYF
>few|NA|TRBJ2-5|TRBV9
TGTGCCAGCAGCGTAGGGGTACAGCTTCTTCAAGAGACCCAGTACTTC
CASSVGVQLLQETQYF
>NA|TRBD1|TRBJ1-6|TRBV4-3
TGCGCCAGCAGCCAAGATGCGACAGGGATAAATTCACCCCTCCACTTT
CASSQDATGINSPLHF
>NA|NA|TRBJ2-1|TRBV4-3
TGCGCCAGCAGCCAAGATTGGAGAGGGGACACCTACAATGAGCAGTTCTTC
CASSQDWRGDTYNEQFF
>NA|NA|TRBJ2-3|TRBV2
TGTGCCAGCAGTGGGGCGGGGGCTCTCGTCCCAGATACGCAGTATTTT
CASSGAGALVPDTQYF
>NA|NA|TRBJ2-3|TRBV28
TGTGCCAGCAGCCCAGGAACCAGCGGGGACACCACAGATACGCAGTATTTT
CASSPGTSGDTTDTQYF
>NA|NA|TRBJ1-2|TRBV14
TGTGCCAGCAGCCAAGACCCGCCAGGGTGGTATGGCTACACCTTC
CASSQDPPGWYGYTF
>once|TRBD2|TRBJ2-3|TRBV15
TGTGCCACCAGCAGAGCTGGCGGGGGTGCGACAGATACGCAGTATTTT
CATSRAGGGATDTQYF
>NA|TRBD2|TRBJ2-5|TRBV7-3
TGTGCCAGCAGCTTAGCTCCGGTTAGCGGGGGTGGAGAGACCCAGTACTTC
CASSLAPVSGGGETQYF
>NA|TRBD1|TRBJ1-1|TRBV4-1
TGCGCCAGCAGCCAACCGGGACAGTTAAACACTGAAGCTTTCTTT
CASSQPGQLNTEAFF
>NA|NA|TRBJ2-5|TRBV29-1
TGCAGAAGGACAGTCCGACAAGAGACCCAGTACTTC
CRRTVRQETQYF
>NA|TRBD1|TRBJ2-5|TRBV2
TGTGCCAGCAGCAAGGGGACAGGGGTCCACCAAGAGACCCAGTACTTC
CASSKGTGVHQETQYF